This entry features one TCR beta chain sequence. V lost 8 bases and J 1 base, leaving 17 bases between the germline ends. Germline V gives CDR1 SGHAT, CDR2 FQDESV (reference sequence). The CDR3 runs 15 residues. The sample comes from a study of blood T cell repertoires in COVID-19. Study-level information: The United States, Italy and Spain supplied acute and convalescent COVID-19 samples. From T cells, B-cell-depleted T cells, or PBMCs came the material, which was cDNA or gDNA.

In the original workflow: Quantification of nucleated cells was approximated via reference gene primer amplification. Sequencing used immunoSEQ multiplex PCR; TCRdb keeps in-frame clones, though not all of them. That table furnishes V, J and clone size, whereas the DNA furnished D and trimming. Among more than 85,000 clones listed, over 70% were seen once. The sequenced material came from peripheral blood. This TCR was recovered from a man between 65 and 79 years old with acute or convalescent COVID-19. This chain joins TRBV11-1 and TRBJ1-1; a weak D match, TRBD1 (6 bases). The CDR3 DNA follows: TGTGCCAGCGTTAGACAAGGACAGCGGAACACTGAAGCTTTCTTT. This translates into CASVRQGQRNTEAFF.